These T cell receptor beta chains were read from a single sample in a study of PD-L1 blockade in urothelial cancer. The table came from immunoSEQ multiplex PCR; TCRdb's copy has only in-frame clones and leaves some out. The sample yields about 25,000 clones, approximately 88% seen once. Sequencing was performed on PBMCs, taken around atezolizumab (anti-PD-L1) treatment. The origin of the receptors is a man in his 70s with urothelial cancer. The CDR3 runs from the conserved cysteine through the conserved F or W. The order of the fields is V gene, J gene, CDR3 protein.

V gene: TRBV29-1; J gene: TRBJ2-7; CDR3 protein: CSVEDRKSYEQYF
V gene: TRBV28; J gene: TRBJ2-5; CDR3 protein: CASKIASGYQETQYF
V gene: TRBV19; J gene: TRBJ1-4; CDR3 protein: CASSWTTSNEKLFF
V gene: TRBV18; J gene: TRBJ2-3; CDR3 protein: CASSPGQSTDTQYF
V gene: TRBV4-1; J gene: TRBJ2-3; CDR3 protein: CASSQDKALGAGVVDTQYF
V gene: TRBV10-2; J gene: TRBJ1-2; CDR3 protein: CASRDPDRDHGYTF
V gene: TRBV7-2; J gene: TRBJ1-2; CDR3 protein: CASRAGERGYTF
V gene: TRBV7-2; J gene: TRBJ1-2; CDR3 protein: CASSLPGRNYGYTF
V gene: TRBV27; J gene: TRBJ2-1; CDR3 protein: CASSSRQFF
V gene: TRBV10-1; J gene: TRBJ2-1; CDR3 protein: CASSEGLAGDNYNEQFF
V gene: TRBV11-2; J gene: TRBJ1-3; CDR3 protein: CASSFNGGAGNTIYF
V gene: TRBV30; J gene: TRBJ2-5; CDR3 protein: CAWSVAGGLEETQYF
V gene: TRBV10-3; J gene: TRBJ2-1; CDR3 protein: CAISDTRLAYNEQFF
V gene: TRBV5-4; J gene: TRBJ1-2; CDR3 protein: CASSSKQGANYGYTF
V gene: TRBV5-4; J gene: TRBJ2-5; CDR3 protein: CASSLAGPGETQYF
V gene: TRBV30; J gene: TRBJ2-7; CDR3 protein: CAWRRGSSYEQYF
V gene: TRBV28; J gene: TRBJ2-6; CDR3 protein: CASSLGTGLLGGANVLTF
V gene: TRBV9; J gene: NA; CDR3 protein: CASSPWTSGHYEQYF
V gene: TRBV18; J gene: TRBJ2-1; CDR3 protein: CASSPRDRTNNEQFF
V gene: TRBV19; J gene: TRBJ2-6; CDR3 protein: CASSRYLSGANVLTF
V gene: TRBV28; J gene: TRBJ1-4; CDR3 protein: CASSLPGSLTSTNEKLFF
V gene: TRBV5-1; J gene: TRBJ2-5; CDR3 protein: CASSISGVETQYF
V gene: TRBV18; J gene: TRBJ2-1; CDR3 protein: CASSPGQGVSYNEQFF
V gene: TRBV18; J gene: TRBJ2-7; CDR3 protein: CASSFTSGGVYEQYF
V gene: TRBV6-5; J gene: TRBJ2-1; CDR3 protein: CASSYFRAGSMDEQFF
V gene: TRBV5-5; J gene: TRBJ2-7; CDR3 protein: CASSLSGRGYEQYF
V gene: TRBV28; J gene: TRBJ2-7; CDR3 protein: CASSRLANSYEQYF
V gene: TRBV9; J gene: TRBJ2-3; CDR3 protein: CASSPKTSRRTDTQYF
V gene: TRBV28; J gene: TRBJ2-7; CDR3 protein: CASSFGRVGYEQYF
V gene: TRBV7-9; J gene: TRBJ1-5; CDR3 protein: CASSLTGGQPQHF
V gene: TRBV6-5; J gene: TRBJ1-5; CDR3 protein: CASSYSPEQSQPQHF
V gene: TRBV28; J gene: TRBJ2-7; CDR3 protein: CASNPGTYEQYF
V gene: TRBV10-2; J gene: TRBJ1-1; CDR3 protein: CASSEEAMNTEAFF
V gene: TRBV5-1; J gene: TRBJ2-7; CDR3 protein: CASSLGLAHEQYF
V gene: TRBV7-2; J gene: TRBJ1-2; CDR3 protein: CASSLTAAYGYTF
V gene: TRBV7-2; J gene: TRBJ2-1; CDR3 protein: CASSFSGPNEQFF
V gene: TRBV19; J gene: TRBJ1-4; CDR3 protein: CASSMGENEKLFF
V gene: TRBV7-2; J gene: TRBJ1-4; CDR3 protein: CASRLTGENEKLFF
V gene: TRBV7-9; J gene: TRBJ2-1; CDR3 protein: CASSLPPGLAGVNEQFF
V gene: TRBV5-1; J gene: TRBJ2-5; CDR3 protein: CASSAGLVSYQETQYF